This is a list of T cell receptor beta chains from one sample in a study of cytotoxic CD8 clonotypes in ibrutinib-treated CLL. Repertoires were generated with immunoSEQ multiplex PCR, while TCRdb's copy carries only in-frame clones and drops some. The table includes approximately 70,000 clones, over 75% detected once. The starting material was PBMCs, obtained at disease progression, from a patient treated with ibrutinib. These receptors were collected from a human donor with chronic lymphocytic leukemia. The CDR3 runs from the conserved cysteine through the conserved F or W. The D gene is left open where the match is weak. Rows give clone size only sometimes, using once, few, many, or a class for an expanded clone.

d_gene,j_gene,abundance,v_gene,CDR3nt,CDR3aa
TRBD2,TRBJ2-3,NA,TRBV7-2,TGTGCCAGCAGCTTCTACTTGGCGGGGGGCGCAGATACGCAGTATTTT,CASSFYLAGGADTQYF
NA,TRBJ1-5,NA,TRBV30,TGTGCCTGGAGTGTTCTAGGCGAACAGCCCCAGCATTTT,CAWSVLGEQPQHF
NA,TRBJ1-6,few,TRBV10-1,TGCGCCAGCAGTGACAACTATAATTCACCCCTCCACTTT,CASSDNYNSPLHF
TRBD1,TRBJ2-7,NA,TRBV14,TGTGCCAGCAGCTGGGGACAGGGATCCTACGAGCAGTACTTC,CASSWGQGSYEQYF
TRBD1,TRBJ2-1,NA,TRBV19,TGTGCCAGTAGCCTCTGGACAGGGAAATTAGGAAATGAGCAGTTCTTC,CASSLWTGKLGNEQFF
TRBD1,TRBJ1-2,few,TRBV6-5,TGTGCCAGCAGTTACCGGACAGGGGGAGGACACACCTTC,CASSYRTGGGHTF
NA,TRBJ1-4,NA,TRBV5-6,TGTGCCAGCAGCAGATCGGTAGAGAATGAAAAACTGTTTTTT,CASSRSVENEKLFF
TRBD2,TRBJ2-2,NA,TRBV30,TGTGCCTGGACGGGGACTAGCGCTGGGGAGCTGTTTTTT,CAWTGTSAGELFF
TRBD2,TRBJ2-1,NA,TRBV4-1,TGCGCCAGCAGCCCTTGGACTAGCGGTAACAATGAGCAGTTCTTC,CASSPWTSGNNEQFF
TRBD1,TRBJ1-2,NA,TRBV6-5,TGTGCCAGCAGTTCACCGAGGGACAGGGGAGATGGCTACACCTTC,CASSSPRDRGDGYTF
NA,TRBJ1-1,NA,TRBV6-5,TGTGCCAGCAGTTTCTGGGGACGTATGAACACTGAAGCTTTCTTT,CASSFWGRMNTEAFF
NA,TRBJ2-6,NA,TRBV6-4,TGTGCCAGCAGTGACAGGAGCTCTGGGGCCAACGTCCTGACTTTC,CASSDRSSGANVLTF
NA,TRBJ1-2,NA,TRBV4-1,TGCGCCAGCAGCCAAGTCGCGGTCCCATCGGGGGGCTACACCTTC,CASSQVAVPSGGYTF
TRBD1,TRBJ1-2,NA,TRBV7-9,TGTGCCAGCAGCCCAGACAGGGCATCCTATGGCTACACCTTC,CASSPDRASYGYTF
NA,TRBJ1-5,few,TRBV19,TGTGCCAGTAGTACCCTTAATGCAGGACAGCATTTT,CASSTLNAGQHF
TRBD1,TRBJ1-2,NA,TRBV30,TGTGCCTGGCTCAGGGGGTTTGGCTACACCTTC,CAWLRGFGYTF
NA,TRBJ2-3,NA,TRBV19,TGTGCCAGTAAGTTGGTTGGACACACCACAGATACGCAGTATTTT,CASKLVGHTTDTQYF
NA,TRBJ1-1,NA,TRBV10-1,TGCGCCAGCAGTGATCTGGGGTCGAACACTGAAGCTTTCTTT,CASSDLGSNTEAFF
NA,TRBJ1-1,few,TRBV18,TGTGCCAGCTCAGGACGGTCGGGCAACACTGAAGCTTTCTTT,CASSGRSGNTEAFF